The clone carrying this T cell receptor (beta chain) was seen at least ten times. Antigen specificity is unknown. The source of the sample is a study of T cells in Graves' hyperthyroidism and ophthalmopathy. The investigators amplified TCR beta CDR3 regions from RNA transcripts. First-round RT-PCR with HTBI primers amplified the TCR CDR3 region. Each CDR3 protein gets one entry after TCRdb re-called the multiplex PCR reads with MiXCR. The repertoire holds more than 300,000 distinct CDR3 sequences, with under 15% as singletons. Study-wide findings and caveats: Blood also carried most thyroid clonotypes expanded above 0.001.

The sample consisted of blood. The clonotype was recovered from a woman aged 18-30 years with Graves' hyperthyroidism.

The CDR3 here is CAISVGGGHSNEQFF. CDR3 coding DNA: TGTGCCATCAGTGTGGGGGGAGGCCATTCCAATGAGCAGTTCTTC. The chain has TRBV10-3 and TRBJ2-1, with D maybe TRBD2 (6 bases). The V end lost 4 bases, the J end lost 6 bases, and 16 bases lay between the germline ends. Germline V gene lookup returns CDR1 ENHRY and CDR2 SYGVKD. CDR3 size: 15 residues.